Below are 30 T cell receptor beta chains sequenced from a single sample in a study of blood T cell repertoires in COVID-19. Produced via immunoSEQ multiplex PCR; TCRdb's table is partial and in-frame only. The sample includes 250,000 to 300,000 clones, approximately 89% of them seen just once. Sequenced input: peripheral blood. The origin of the receptors is a woman in her 70s with COVID-19, enrolled during active disease.

CDR3 in amino acids: CASSLRTTGYGYTF. In DNA, the CDR3 is TGTGCCAGCAGCCTTAGGACCACAGGGTATGGCTACACCTTC. The chain joins TRBV7-8 to TRBJ1-2; TRBD1 might be the D (6 bases). Trimming removed 5 bases at V and 5 bases at J, with 15 bases between. The CDR3 length is 14 residues. The germline CDR1 and CDR2 sequences are SGHVS and FQNEAQ.

The rearrangement joins TRBV2 to TRBJ1-6, with D uncertain. Germline assignment: CDR1 SNHLY and CDR2 FYNNEI. This CDR3 is 17 amino acids long. V dropped 3 bases and J dropped 7 bases, with 19 bases sitting between them. CDR3 sequence: CASSELGGELLNSPLHF. The CDR3 nucleotides are TGTGCCAGCAGTGAGTTAGGCGGGGAACTCTTAAATTCACCCCTCCACTTT.

The chain employs TRBV30 and TRBJ2-4, with 9 bases that match TRBD1. The V and J ends lost 1 base and 7 bases, in that order; junction bases with no gene match: 5. Germline values: CDR1 GTSNPN, CDR2 SVGIG (reference sequence). The CDR3 extends over 14 amino acids. CDR3 sequence reads: CAWSGTGGRNIQYF. DNA for the CDR3: TGTGCCTGGAGTGGAACAGGGGGCCGGAACATTCAGTACTTC.

The chain is built from TRBV4-2 and TRBJ2-7, with TRBD2 matching 9 bases. Trimming took 1 base from V and 1 from J; bases not matched to a gene: 2. The CDR3 sequence is 15 residues long. CDR1 is LGHNA and CDR2 is YNFKEQ in the germline V gene. The CDR3 DNA sequence: TGTGCCAGCAGCCAAGCTCTAGCGGGATCCTACGAGCAGTACTTC. Translating gives CASSQALAGSYEQYF.

The chain links TRBV19 to TRBJ2-1, with TRBD2 matching 10 bases. The CDR3 is 15 amino acids. With V trimmed by 4 bases and J by 7 bases, 7 bases remained unmatched. The germline V gene has CDR1 LNHDA and CDR2 SQIVND (reference sequence). The CDR3 DNA is TGTGCCAGTAGTACCCTAGCGGGAGAGGGTAATGAGCAGTTCTTC. Residues: CASSTLAGEGNEQFF.

This chain connects TRBV11-2 to TRBJ2-2; D might be TRBD2 (5 bases). The CDR3 extends over 15 amino acids. Trimming stripped 7 bases from V and 5 bases from J, with 17 bases between. The germline V gene has CDR1 SGHAT and CDR2 FQNNGV. The CDR3 sequence is CASTENPTGTGELFF. Written as DNA, the CDR3 is TGTGCCAGCACTGAAAACCCGACGGGGACCGGGGAGCTGTTTTTT.

The V gene is TRBV4-2, the J gene TRBJ2-5, with D unclear. From germline, CDR1 is LGHNA and CDR2 YNFKEQ. The CDR3 has 12 residues. The ends were cut back, 4 bases at V and 5 bases at J, with 8 bases in the middle. The CDR3 DNA reads as TGTGCCAGCAGCCCCCCCGGGGAGACCCAGTACTTC. Translated: CASSPPGETQYF.

The rearrangement uses TRBV6-5 and TRBJ2-7; 9 bases agree with TRBD2. The V segment lost 6 bases and the J segment 4 bases; nucleotides outside the gene matches: 10. Germline V gene sequence: CDR1 MNHEY, CDR2 SVGAGI. There are 15 residues in the CDR3. The CDR3 DNA sequence: TGTGCCAGCAGAAACGAAGCGGGAGGAATATACGAGCAGTACTTC. Protein: CASRNEAGGIYEQYF.

V is TRBV5-4 and J is TRBJ1-6; D perhaps matches TRBD1 (5 bases). The V end lost 5 bases, the J end lost 7 bases, and 19 bases lay between the germline ends. The CDR3 is 16 residues long. Germline CDR1 is SGHNT and CDR2 is YYREEE (reference sequence). This CDR3 reads CASSPVGGLKNSPLHF. The CDR3 DNA follows: TGTGCCAGCAGTCCGGTCGGGGGTTTAAAGAATTCACCCCTCCACTTT.

CDR3 coding DNA: TGTGCCAGCAGGTTTACCTCCCCGGGACAGGGGAACTCCTACGAGCAGTACTTC. It is translated as CASRFTSPGQGNSYEQYF. The chain combines TRBV28 with TRBJ2-7; 10 bases are a match to TRBD1. In germline, CDR1 is MDHEN, CDR2 SYDVKM. There are 18 residues in the CDR3. The trim removed 6 bases at V and 0 bases at J, leaving 14 bases unmatched.

This clone appeared once. This chain links TRBV15 with TRBJ2-1; 7 nucleotides match TRBD2. CDR1 and CDR2 (germline): LNHNV, YYDKDF (reference sequence). This CDR3 has 15 amino acids. Unmatched junction bases numbered 2, after V lost 3 bases and J lost 0 bases. CDR3 sequence reads: CATSSGGGSYNEQFF. The CDR3 DNA reads TGTGCCACCAGCAGCGGCGGGGGCTCCTACAATGAGCAGTTCTTC.

This clone has just a few counts. The chain has TRBV28 and TRBJ1-1, with 10 bases lining up with TRBD1. CDR1 and CDR2 (germline): MDHEN, SYDVKM. Trimming took 5 bases from V and 7 from J; bases not matched to a gene: 7. CDR3 size: 14 residues. The chain's CDR3 is CASSTRQGAGEAFF. CDR3 coding DNA: TGTGCCAGCAGTACCCGACAGGGGGCTGGTGAAGCTTTCTTT.

This CDR3 is CASSTESIEQFF. In nucleotides, the CDR3 is TGTGCCAGCAGCACGGAGAGTATTGAGCAGTTCTTC. This sequence joins TRBV12-3 or TRBV12-4 and TRBJ2-1; D is ambiguous. The V gene lost 6 bases and the J gene lost 9 bases, with 12 bases spanning the gap. The CDR3 extends over 12 amino acids.

This chain links TRBV5-1 with TRBJ2-5; 7 positions agree with TRBD2. Per the germline V gene, CDR1 is SGHRS and CDR2 is YFSETQ. With V trimmed by 0 bases and J by 2 bases, 7 bases remained unmatched. The CDR3 is 16 residues long. CDR3 coding DNA: TGCGCCAGCAGCTTGGTGGGTAGCGGGCGACAAGAGACCCAGTACTTC. Amino acids: CASSLVGSGRQETQYF. The variable domain in full, with the rest retrieved from reference TRBV5-1 and TRBJ2-5, is KAGVTQTPRYLIKTRGQQVTLSCSPISGHRSVSWYQQTPGQGLQFLFEYFSETQRNKGNFPGRFSGRQFSNSRSEMNVSTLELGDSALYLCASSLVGSGRQETQYFGPGTRLLVL.

This sequence joins TRBV21-1 and TRBJ1-4. TRBV21-1 is a pseudogene locus. The CDR3 has 15 residues. The CDR3 nucleotides are TGTGCCAGCAGCACACGCGGGACGATCGATGAAAAACTGTTTTTT. This translates into CASSTRGTIDEKLFF.

J is TRBJ1-6 and V is TRBV7-2; perhaps TRBD1 as D (5 bases). Germline CDR1 SGHTA, CDR2 FQGNSA. The CDR3 has 13 amino acids. V was cut by 1 base and J by 10 bases, with 8 bases left in between. The CDR3 DNA sequence: TGTGCCAGCAGCTTAGAGGAGGGGTCACCCCTCCACTTT. This sequence encodes CASSLEEGSPLHF.

Concerning this clone itself: In the same sample, other DNA sequences code for this CDR3. The chain combines TRBV4-3 with TRBJ1-4, with 7 bases matching TRBD1. V shed 1 base and J 7 bases; nucleotides not matched to a gene: 3. This CDR3 comprises 14 residues. Germline lookup yields CDR1 LGHNA and CDR2 YSLEER. The chain's CDR3 is CASSQGQGGEKLFF. CDR3 in DNA: TGCGCCAGCAGCCAAGGACAGGGAGGTGAAAAACTGTTTTTT.

This clone appeared a single time. CDR3 coding DNA: TGTGCCAGCAGTTTAGCCGGGACAGCGAACACCGGGGAGCTGTTTTTT. Translation gives CASSLAGTANTGELFF. The V call is TRBV6-6, the J call TRBJ2-2, with 7 bases lining up with TRBD1. CDR1 MNHNY and CDR2 SVGAGI come from the germline V gene (reference sequence). CDR3 size: 16 residues. The V and J ends lost 4 bases and 0 bases, in that order; junction bases with no gene match: 5.

This clone came up once. This chain connects TRBV11-1 to TRBJ2-3, with D hard to call. Deletions cut 4 bases from V and 1 base from J, with 9 bases between. The CDR3 is made up of 14 amino acids. Germline V gives CDR1 SGHAT, CDR2 FQDESV (reference sequence). The CDR3: CASSSYGRTDTQYF. CDR3 coding DNA: TGTGCCAGCAGCTCCTATGGGCGCACAGATACGCAGTATTTT.

V and J are TRBV7-9 and TRBJ2-5; D gene unclear. The CDR3 is 12 residues long. Trimming left V 5 bases short and J 11 bases short, with 15 bases between. Germline CDR1 SEHNR, CDR2 FQNEAQ (reference sequence). The DNA of the CDR3 is TGTGCCAGCAGCCCCGACGGGTACCCTCAGTACTTC. As protein: CASSPDGYPQYF.

J is TRBJ1-5 and V is TRBV2, with 7 positions matching TRBD1. Germline values: CDR1 SNHLY, CDR2 FYNNEI. The trim removed 6 bases at V and 6 bases at J, leaving 11 bases unmatched. The CDR3 runs to 15 residues. CDR3 bases: TGTGCCAGCAGCGACAGGGTGGGGATGGGTCAGCCCCAGCATTTT. This translates into CASSDRVGMGQPQHF.

The chain has TRBV3-1 (or the pseudogene TRBV3-2) and TRBJ2-3; TRBD2 is a possible D gene (6 bases). This CDR3 comprises 17 residues. V dropped 3 bases and J dropped 1 base, with 17 bases sitting between them. Germline-derived CDR1 and CDR2 are LGHDT and YNNKEL (reference sequence). The CDR3 protein is CASSHAWGGLGTDTQYF. Here the CDR3 DNA reads TGTGCCAGCAGCCATGCATGGGGAGGTTTAGGCACAGATACGCAGTATTTT.

This sequence joins TRBV19 and TRBJ1-1; a weak D match, TRBD1 (6 bases). Trimming left V 7 bases short and J 4 bases short, with 10 bases between. The length of the CDR3 is 12 residues. Germline CDR1 is LNHDA and CDR2 is SQIVND (reference sequence). CDR3 DNA: TGTGCCAGTATAGTCAGGGGCACTGAAGCTTTCTTT. This sequence encodes CASIVRGTEAFF.

This clone was seen just once. The rearrangement uses TRBV7-8 and TRBJ2-3, with D possibly being TRBD2 (5 bases). The CDR3 runs 15 residues. Trimming pared 1 base from V and 3 bases from J, leaving 11 bases between. Germline assignment: CDR1 SGHVS and CDR2 FQNEAQ. CDR3 sequence reads: CASSLGSRRTDTQYF. CDR3 DNA sequence: TGTGCCAGCAGCTTAGGATCCCGGAGGACAGATACGCAGTATTTT.

The V and J genes are TRBV7-2 and TRBJ1-1, with 11 positions matching TRBD1. This CDR3 spans 13 amino acids. Trimming removed 6 bases from V and 7 bases from J; junction bases left unmatched: 4. CDR1 and CDR2 (germline): SGHTA, FQGNSA. The DNA for the CDR3 is TGTGCCAGCAGGGACAGGGGGCTAAATGAAGCTTTCTTT. Its protein product is CASRDRGLNEAFF.

The chain joins TRBV20-1 to TRBJ1-2, with 8 bases aligning to TRBD1. After removal of 6 bases from V and 9 bases from J, the junction contained 6 bases not matched to a gene. Germline V gives CDR1 DFQATT, CDR2 SNEGSKA (reference sequence). The CDR3 is made up of 11 amino acids. The CDR3: CSAKGQASYTF. The CDR3 coding sequence is TGCAGTGCCAAGGGACAGGCGAGCTACACCTTC.

V gene TRBV10-3 combines with J gene TRBJ2-7; 13 bases align to TRBD2. The CDR3 runs to 15 residues. The germline V gene encodes CDR1 ENHRY and CDR2 SYGVKD. Trimming removed 3 bases from V and 7 bases from J; junction bases left unmatched: 6. CDR3 amino acids: CAISEPGLAGMEQYF. The CDR3 nucleotides are TGTGCCATCAGTGAACCGGGACTAGCGGGAATGGAGCAGTACTTC.

On this clone itself: The germline gene is not matched at one end of the junction; a read error may be the cause. V usage is TRBV4-3 and J usage is TRBJ2-7; 9 bases fit TRBD2. The germline V gene encodes CDR1 LGHNA and CDR2 YSLEER. This CDR3 has 17 residues. Here the CDR3 DNA reads TGCGCCAGCAGCAAAGACCTAAGGCTAGCGGGAAACTACGAGCAGTACTTC. Amino acids: CASSKDLRLAGNYEQYF.

The V gene is TRBV4-3, the J gene TRBJ1-5, with TRBD1 matching 7 bases. The CDR3 covers 15 residues. CDR1 LGHNA and CDR2 YSLEER come from the germline V gene. Unmatched junction bases numbered 1, after V lost 1 base and J lost 1 base. Written as DNA, the CDR3 is TGCGCCAGCAGCCAAGGGGGACAGAGCAATCAGCCCCAGCATTTT. Encoded protein: CASSQGGQSNQPQHF.

The chain employs TRBV6-1 and TRBJ2-2; D not resolved. Trimming removed 1 base from V and 1 base from J, with 4 bases in between. The CDR3 sequence is 14 residues long. Germline CDR1 MNHNS, CDR2 SASEGT. CDR3 nucleotides: TGTGCCAGCAGTGAAGGCGGGAACACCGGGGAGCTGTTTTTT. Protein: CASSEGGNTGELFF.